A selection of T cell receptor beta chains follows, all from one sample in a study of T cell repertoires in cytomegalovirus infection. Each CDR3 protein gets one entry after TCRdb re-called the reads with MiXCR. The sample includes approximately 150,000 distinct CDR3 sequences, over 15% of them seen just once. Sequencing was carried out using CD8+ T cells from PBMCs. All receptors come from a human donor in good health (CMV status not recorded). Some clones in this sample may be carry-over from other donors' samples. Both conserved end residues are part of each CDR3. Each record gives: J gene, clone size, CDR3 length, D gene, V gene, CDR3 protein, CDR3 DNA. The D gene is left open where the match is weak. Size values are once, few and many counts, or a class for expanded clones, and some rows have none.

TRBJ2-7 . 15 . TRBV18 CASSPGGAQTYEQYF TGTGCCAGCTCACCCGGCGGCGCACAAACTTACGAGCAGTACTTC
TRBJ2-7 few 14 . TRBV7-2 CASSFGSSLYEQYF TGTGCCAGCAGCTTCGGATCCTCACTCTACGAGCAGTACTTC
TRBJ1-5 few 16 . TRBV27 CASSPHRVGGNQPQHF TGTGCCAGCAGTCCTCACAGGGTAGGTGGCAATCAGCCCCAGCATTTT
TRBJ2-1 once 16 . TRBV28 CASTTNRDSSNNEQFF TGTGCCAGCACCACAAACAGGGATTCATCGAACAATGAGCAGTTCTTC
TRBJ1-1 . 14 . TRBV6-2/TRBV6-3 CASSYSRGLREAFF TGTGCCAGCAGTTACTCCCGGGGGCTCCGCGAGGCTTTCTTT
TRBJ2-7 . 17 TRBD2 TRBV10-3 CAISESTPAGVAYEQYF TGTGCCATCAGTGAGTCCACCCCAGCGGGAGTTGCGTACGAGCAGTACTTC
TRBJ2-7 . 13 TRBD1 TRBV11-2 CASLRTGELEQYF TGTGCCAGCTTGAGGACAGGGGAATTAGAGCAGTACTTC
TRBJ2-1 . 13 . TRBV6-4 CASSDSGETEQFF TGTGCCAGCAGTGACTCTGGGGAGACTGAGCAGTTCTTC
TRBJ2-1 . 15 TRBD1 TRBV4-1 CASSQVNRGLNEQFF TGCGCCAGCAGCCAAGTAAACAGGGGGCTCAATGAGCAGTTCTTC
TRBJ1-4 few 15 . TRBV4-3 CASSLKQKGNEKLFF TGCGCCAGCAGCCTCAAACAGAAGGGTAATGAAAAACTGTTTTTT
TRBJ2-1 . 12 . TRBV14 CASSQRPNEQFF TGTGCCAGCAGCCAACGACCGAATGAGCAGTTCTTC
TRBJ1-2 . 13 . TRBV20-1 CSARDPRSYGYTF TGCAGTGCTAGAGATCCGAGAAGCTATGGCTACACCTTC
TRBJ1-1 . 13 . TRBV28 CASSFDVLGEAFF TGTGCCAGCAGCTTCGACGTACTGGGTGAAGCTTTCTTT
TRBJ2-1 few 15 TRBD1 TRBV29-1 CSVEATGTGATEQFF TGCAGCGTTGAAGCGACCGGGACAGGGGCCACTGAGCAGTTCTTC
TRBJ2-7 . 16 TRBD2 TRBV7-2 CASSPLTSGPSYEQYF TGTGCCAGCAGCCCGTTGACTAGCGGGCCCTCCTACGAGCAGTACTTC
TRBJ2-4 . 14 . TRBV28 CASSLEIAKNIQYF TGTGCCAGCAGTTTGGAGATAGCCAAAAACATTCAGTACTTC
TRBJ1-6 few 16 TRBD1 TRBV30 CAWSVFRTGVNSPLHF TGTGCCTGGAGTGTTTTCCGGACAGGAGTTAATTCACCCCTCCACTTT
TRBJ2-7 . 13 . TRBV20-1 CSAREGGYLEQYF TGCAGTGCTAGAGAGGGTGGGTATTTGGAGCAGTACTTC
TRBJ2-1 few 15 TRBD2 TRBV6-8 CASSYSLAGGDEQFF TGTGCCAGCAGTTACAGTCTAGCGGGAGGCGATGAGCAGTTCTTC
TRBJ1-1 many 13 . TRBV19 CASSIDENTEAFF TGTGCCAGTAGTATCGATGAGAACACTGAAGCTTTCTTT
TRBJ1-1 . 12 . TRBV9 CASSVEAGEAFF TGTGCCAGCAGCGTAGAGGCAGGTGAAGCTTTCTTT
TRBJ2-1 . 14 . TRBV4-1 CASSPDRGGNEQFF TGCGCCAGCAGCCCTGACAGGGGAGGGAATGAGCAGTTCTTC
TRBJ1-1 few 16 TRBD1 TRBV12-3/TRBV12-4 CASNQPWGTGWTEAFF TGTGCCAGCAACCAACCCTGGGGGACAGGGTGGACTGAAGCTTTCTTT
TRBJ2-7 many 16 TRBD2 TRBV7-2 CASSLGKLAGGYEQYF TGTGCCAGCAGCTTAGGGAAACTAGCGGGGGGTTACGAGCAGTACTTC
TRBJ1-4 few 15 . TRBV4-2 CASSQGTDPYEKLFF TGTGCCAGCAGCCAAGGGACAGACCCATATGAAAAACTGTTTTTT
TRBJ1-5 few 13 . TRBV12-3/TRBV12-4 CASSLQLNQPQHF TGTGCCAGCAGTTTACAGCTTAATCAGCCCCAGCATTTT
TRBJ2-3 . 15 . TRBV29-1 CSVAPADTSTDTQYF TGCAGCGTGGCCCCCGCGGACACTAGCACAGATACGCAGTATTTT
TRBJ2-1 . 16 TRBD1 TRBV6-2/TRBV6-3 CASSYSRTGASTEQFF TGTGCCAGCAGTTACTCTAGGACAGGGGCTTCTACTGAGCAGTTCTTC
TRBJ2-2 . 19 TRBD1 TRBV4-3 CASSQDRRQGARGTGELFF TGCGCCAGCAGCCAAGACCGGAGACAGGGGGCCCGGGGCACCGGGGAGCTGTTTTTT
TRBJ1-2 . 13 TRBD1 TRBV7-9 CASSIGTAYGYTF TGTGCCAGCAGCATCGGGACAGCATATGGCTACACCTTC
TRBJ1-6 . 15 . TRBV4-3 CASSQDIDGNSPLHF TGCGCCAGCAGCCAAGATATAGACGGTAATTCACCCCTCCACTTT